This T cell receptor beta chain was recovered during a study of T cells in lung cancer brain metastases. For the study at large: Among the approximately 21 patients, seventeen reported tobacco use, median about 40 pack-years.

The CDR3 has 16 amino acids. CDR1 and CDR2 from the germline V gene are SGHDN and FVKESK. V gave up 4 bases and J gave up 4 bases; unmatched junction bases: 7. Here immunoSEQ multiplex PCR was the method, and the copy in TCRdb shows in-frame clones only, minus some. The data hold roughly 5,500 clones, with about 88% observed a single time. The origin of this receptor is a man between 65 and 85 years old with non-small cell lung cancer. The chain carries TRBV14 and TRBJ2-5, with 12 positions matching TRBD2. The sample taken for sequencing was tumor tissue from the primary lung tumor. The CDR3 nucleotides are TGTGCCAGCAGCCCTCTAGCGGGAGGGCCCGCAGAGACCCAGTACTTC. Amino acids: CASSPLAGGPAETQYF.